Below are 25 T cell receptor beta chains sequenced from a single sample in a study of T cells in women clearing cervical HPV infection. The repertoire was sequenced with immunoSEQ multiplex PCR; TCRdb's copy has only in-frame clones and lacks some. Its table lists around 38,000 clones. Sample: blood buffy coat. The receptors were gathered from a woman between 18 and 69 years old with a cervical HPV16 infection that either progressed to CIN3+ or cleared (not recorded which).

With respect to this clone: The missing CDR3 end, 3 residues past where the read stops, is filled in from the germline J gene. The V and J genes are TRBV7-2 and TRBJ1-2, with a tentative D call TRBD1 (5 bases). Germline values: CDR1 SGHTA, CDR2 FQGNSA. This CDR3 region has 15 residues. V dropped 5 bases and J dropped 1 base, with 14 bases sitting between them. The CDR3 region is CASSPQGAFNYGYTF. The DNA read from the CDR3 is TGTGCCAGCAGCCCCCAGGGCGCCTTTAACTATGGC. The full variable domain, rest sourced from reference TRBV7-2 and TRBJ1-2, is GAGVSQSPSNKVTEKGKDVELRCDPISGHTALYWYRQSLGQGLEFLIYFQGNSAPDKSGLPSDRFSAERTGGSVSTLTIQRTQQEDSAVYLCASSPQGAFNYGYTFGSGTRLTVV.

To note about this clone: The missing CDR3 end, 3 residues past where the read stops, is filled in from the germline J gene. The gene calls are TRBV2 and TRBJ1-4; D unresolved. The CDR3 has 15 residues. The V gene lost 1 base and the J gene lost 8 bases, with 14 bases spanning the gap. Germline assignment: CDR1 SNHLY and CDR2 FYNNEI. CDR3 sequence: CASSEERGLGEKLFF. The part of the CDR3 DNA that was read is TGTGCCAGCAGTGAAGAACGAGGCCTCGGGGAAAAA.

To note about this clone: The read halts 3 residues ahead of the CDR3 end, with the missing end drawn from the germline J gene. The V gene is TRBV4-1, the J gene TRBJ1-3; weak D call: TRBD1 (5 bases). From germline, CDR1 is MGHRA and CDR2 YSYEKL. Trimming removed 1 base at V and 0 bases at J, with 16 bases between. The CDR3 covers 18 residues. CDR3 bases read: TGCGCCAGCAGCCAAGGGGGCCCTTTACCTTACTCTGGAAACACC. Protein: CASSQGGPLPYSGNT. The complete CDR3 reads CASSQGGPLPYSGNTIYF.

On this clone: The read stops 3 residues short of the end of the CDR3; the missing end is completed from the germline J gene. The chain has TRBV20-1 and TRBJ2-5, with D maybe TRBD2 (5 bases). Trimming cost V 1 base and J 0 bases, with 6 bases left between them. The CDR3 runs 13 residues. Germline CDR1 and CDR2: DFQATT and SNEGSKA (reference sequence). CDR3 DNA (partial): TGCAGTGCTAGAGTAGCGAACCAAGAGACC. Translation gives CSARVANQET. The complete CDR3 protein is CSARVANQETQYF.

This CDR3 is CASSANSGNTIYF. Partial CDR3 DNA: TGTGCCAGCAGTGCTAACTCTGGAAACACC. V usage is TRBV6-1 and J usage is TRBJ1-3; no reliable D call. The DNA ends 3 residues before the CDR3 does, and the rest of the CDR3 is filled in from the germline J gene. V lost 4 bases and J lost 0, with 4 bases in between. CDR3 length: 13 residues. The germline CDR1 and CDR2 sequences are MNHNS and SASEGT.

Comment on this clone: Read data end 3 residues before the CDR3 end; the end is taken from the germline J gene. V usage is TRBV7-7 and J usage is TRBJ2-1, with TRBD2 matching over 8 bases. Unmatched junction bases numbered 6, after V lost 4 bases and J lost 4 bases. This CDR3 comprises 15 residues. The germline V gene has CDR1 SSHAT and CDR2 FNYEAQ (reference sequence). The part of the CDR3 DNA that was read is TGTGCCAGCAGCTCTACTAGCGGTTCGTACAATGAG. Its translation: CASSSTSGSYNE. The full CDR3 sequence reads CASSSTSGSYNEQFF.

CDR3 residues: CASSTYPALAGGPVGEQFF. The CDR3 DNA, read in part, is TGTGCCAGTAGTACCTACCCCGCCCTAGCGGGGGGGCCGGTGGGTGAG. The chain combines TRBV19 with TRBJ2-1, with 12 bases aligning to TRBD2. The observed sequence ends 3 residues before the CDR3 terminus, with the missing tail filled in from the germline J gene. Germline V gives CDR1 LNHDA, CDR2 SQIVND (reference sequence). After removal of 4 bases from V and 9 bases from J, the junction contained 19 bases not matched to a gene. The CDR3 loop spans 19 amino acids.

As to this clone: The CDR3 end falls 3 residues outside the read, so it is completed with the germline J gene. This chain links TRBV19 with TRBJ1-1; 12 bases are shared with TRBD1. Germline CDR1 LNHDA, CDR2 SQIVND (reference sequence). The CDR3 is made up of 20 amino acids. Germline trimming cut 5 bases from V and 1 base from J; bases unmatched to any gene: 17. The chain's CDR3 is CASSSGSSPGQGAPNTEAFF. CDR3 bases read: TGTGCCAGTAGTTCTGGTTCCTCCCCGGGACAGGGGGCCCCGAACACTGAA.

With respect to this clone: The DNA ends 3 residues before the CDR3 does, and the rest of the CDR3 is filled in from the germline J gene. J is TRBJ1-1 and V is TRBV12-3 or TRBV12-4; 7 bases line up with TRBD1. V was pared by 1 base and J by 4 bases, with 9 bases of the junction left unmatched. This CDR3 region has 16 residues. CDR3 DNA, as far as it was read: TGTGCCAGCAGTTTAGGCGAACAGGGGCCGGGCACTGAA. It is translated as CASSLGEQGPGTE. The complete CDR3 reads CASSLGEQGPGTEAFF.

As concerns this clone: The missing CDR3 end, 3 residues past where the read stops, is filled in from the germline J gene. This chain joins TRBV5-1 and TRBJ1-1, with 7 bases fitting TRBD1. Germline values: CDR1 SGHRS, CDR2 YFSETQ. V lost 0 bases to trimming and J lost 4 bases; unmatched junction nucleotides: 12. This CDR3 has 17 residues. CDR3 bases read: TGCGCCAGCAGCTTGGACAGGGGCGCCCCGGTGGGCACTGAA. Residues: CASSLDRGAPVGTE. The entire CDR3 is CASSLDRGAPVGTEAFF.

Details on this clone: The CDR3 end lies 3 residues beyond the end of the read and is filled in from the germline J gene. This chain joins TRBV7-3 and TRBJ2-2; TRBD2 matches at 8 bases. Trimming at V came to 2 bases and at J to 6 bases, leaving 8 bases not matched to a gene. Germline V lookup: CDR1 SGHTA, CDR2 FQGTGA. The length of the CDR3 is 16 residues. The CDR3 reads CASSLVAGGGPGELFF. CDR3 DNA (partial): TGTGCCAGCAGCTTAGTCGCCGGGGGGGGTCCCGGGGAG. Full variable domain (remainder filled in from reference TRBV7-3 and TRBJ2-2): GAGVSQTPSNKVTEKGKYVELRCDPISGHTALYWYRQSLGQGPEFLIYFQGTGAADDSGLPNDRFFAVRPEGSVSTLKIQRTERGDSAVYLCASSLVAGGGPGELFFGEGSRLTVL.

On this clone: With the read ending 3 residues before the CDR3 end, the germline J gene is used to fill in that end. The chain couples TRBV19 to TRBJ1-5; a weak D match, TRBD1 (6 bases). Deletions cut 3 bases from V and 3 bases from J, with 21 bases between. The V gene's germline CDR1 is LNHDA and CDR2 SQIVND (reference sequence). The CDR3 runs 18 residues. CDR3 bases read: TGTGCCAGTAGTATTAGTGTTGGCAGGGGATCCACCAATCAGCCC. Translated: CASSISVGRGSTNQP. In full, the CDR3 reads CASSISVGRGSTNQPQHF.

Of note for this clone: The read falls 3 residues short of the CDR3 end, and the missing part is taken from the germline J gene. V is TRBV19 and J is TRBJ1-2; 7 bases map to TRBD1. Germline V gene sequence: CDR1 LNHDA, CDR2 SQIVND (reference sequence). V lost 3 bases and J lost 5; bases outside the gene matches: 12. The CDR3 length is 16 residues. Incomplete CDR3 DNA: TGTGCCAGTAGTATTACCGTAACTGGGACAGCTTATGGC. Amino acid sequence: CASSITVTGTAYG. The full-length CDR3 reads as CASSITVTGTAYGYTF. The full variable domain, in which reference TRBV19 and TRBJ1-2 provide the parts outside the CDR3, is DGGITQSPKYLFRKEGQNVTLSCEQNLNHDAMYWYRQDPGQGLRLIYYSQIVNDFQKGDIAEGYSVSREKKESFPLTVTSAQKNPTAFYLCASSITVTGTAYGYTFGSGTRLTVV.

In regard to this clone: The read ends 3 residues early relative to the CDR3; the germline J gene fills the gap. The chain employs TRBV7-9 and TRBJ2-1; the match to TRBD1 covers 7 bases. CDR1 SEHNR and CDR2 FQNEAQ come from the germline V gene (reference sequence). V was clipped by 2 bases and J by 6 bases; unmatched bases: 7. The CDR3 runs to 15 residues. CDR3: CASSLPQGWVNEQFF. The part of the CDR3 DNA that was read is TGTGCCAGCAGCTTACCACAGGGGTGGGTCAATGAG.

On this clone: Read coverage stops 3 residues before the CDR3 terminus; the germline J gene supplies the remainder. The chain joins TRBV28 to TRBJ1-4; D is undetermined. Germline lookup yields CDR1 MDHEN and CDR2 SYDVKM. Deletions cut 2 bases from V and 1 base from J, with 11 bases between. This CDR3 region has 16 residues. The CDR3 here is CASSLSRQLTNEKLFF. Partial CDR3 DNA: TGTGCCAGCAGTTTAAGTAGACAATTAACTAATGAAAAA.

Comments on this clone: The read finishes 3 residues shy of the CDR3 end, and the germline J gene is used to complete it. V is TRBV19 and J is TRBJ2-7, with 9 bases lining up with TRBD2. Germline loops: CDR1 LNHDA, CDR2 SQIVND (reference sequence). Trimming took 5 bases from V and 2 from J; bases not matched to a gene: 10. This CDR3 has 16 residues. The CDR3 here is CASSPLGREGTYEQYF. Partial CDR3 DNA: TGTGCCAGTAGTCCTCTTGGGCGGGAGGGTACCTACGAG.

As for this clone: Sequencing ends 3 residues short of the CDR3 end; the germline J gene provides the rest. The J gene is TRBJ2-3, the V gene TRBV20-1; TRBD2 matches at 10 bases. Looked up from germline, CDR1 is DFQATT and CDR2 is SNEGSKA (reference sequence). CDR3 length: 17 residues. J was trimmed by 3 bases and V by 2 bases; bases with no gene match: 11. The CDR3 protein is CSARPYGIAGGTDTQYF. The sequenced CDR3 bases are TGCAGTGCTAGACCCTACGGGATAGCGGGGGGTACAGATACG.

About this clone itself: The read comes to an end 3 residues before the CDR3 does, leaving the germline J gene to fill in the end. The chain employs TRBV7-9 and TRBJ2-1; 8 bases line up with TRBD1. CDR1 SEHNR and CDR2 FQNEAQ come from the germline V gene (reference sequence). V shed 4 bases and J 5 bases; nucleotides not matched to a gene: 7. The CDR3 runs 15 residues. This chain's CDR3 is CASSSIGTGHNEQFF. CDR3 DNA (partial): TGTGCCAGCAGCTCCATAGGGACAGGACACAATGAG.

Comments on this clone: The read falls 3 residues short of the CDR3 end, and the missing part is taken from the germline J gene. This chain links TRBV19 with TRBJ2-7, with D tentatively TRBD1 (6 bases). Germline CDR1 LNHDA, CDR2 SQIVND (reference sequence). Trimming removed 2 bases at V and 3 bases at J, with 8 bases between. The CDR3 contains 13 residues. The CDR3 bases that were read are TGTGCCAGTAGTATATCAGGGGTCTACGAG. It yields the protein CASSISGVYE. The full CDR3 is CASSISGVYEQYF.

About this clone: From the germline J gene comes the end of the CDR3, since the read stops 3 residues before it. The chain combines TRBV10-3 with TRBJ2-1, with D tentatively TRBD1 (5 bases). The CDR3 has 18 amino acids. Looked up from germline, CDR1 is ENHRY and CDR2 is SYGVKD. The germline V and J ends were trimmed by 0 bases and 1 base, with 16 bases remaining between them. This CDR3 is CAISESNGKGISYNEQFF. The part of the CDR3 DNA that was read is TGTGCCATCAGTGAGTCAAATGGGAAGGGGATTTCCTACAATGAG.

On this clone: The read ends 3 residues early relative to the CDR3; the germline J gene fills the gap. V is TRBV11-2 and J is TRBJ1-2; TRBD1 matches 8 bases. Germline values: CDR1 SGHAT, CDR2 FQNNGV. The length of the CDR3 is 14 residues. CDR3 DNA (partial): TGTGCCAGCAGCCGAACACAGGGGACAGGATAC. Translated: CASSRTQGTGY. The CDR3, in full, reads CASSRTQGTGYYTF.

Judged by frequency, this clone is medium-sized. The read ends 3 residues before the CDR3 terminus; that terminus is restored from the germline J gene. The chain links TRBV7-3 to TRBJ1-1; no definite D call. This CDR3 is built from 13 residues. V lost 3 bases and J 0 bases, leaving 5 bases between the germline ends. Germline V gene lookup returns CDR1 SGHTA and CDR2 FQGTGA. The CDR3 is CASSFSMNTEAFF. The part of the CDR3 DNA that was read is TGTGCCAGCAGCTTTTCAATGAACACTGAA.

Regarding this clone: The observed sequence ends 3 residues before the CDR3 terminus, with the missing tail filled in from the germline J gene. The V and J genes are TRBV19 and TRBJ2-7, with 9 bases aligning to TRBD1. The CDR3 sequence is 16 residues long. Germline CDR1 and CDR2: LNHDA and SQIVND (reference sequence). V lost 5 bases to trimming and J lost 1 base; unmatched junction nucleotides: 9. This chain's CDR3 is CASSSSVGTGSYEQYF. Partial CDR3 DNA: TGTGCCAGTAGTTCGTCAGTCGGGACAGGGTCCTACGAG.

Of note for this clone: Read sequence stops 3 residues before the CDR3 end, and the germline J gene provides the missing end. The V and J genes are TRBV12-3 or TRBV12-4 and TRBJ2-5; D is uncertain. This CDR3 region has 13 residues. Trimming left V 3 bases short and J 5 bases short, with 10 bases between. The CDR3 spells CASSFRQRETQYF. CDR3 bases read: TGTGCCAGCAGTTTTCGTCAGAGGGAGACC.

Turning to this clone: The CDR3 end falls 3 residues outside the read, so it is completed with the germline J gene. The chain recombines TRBV5-1 with TRBJ2-4; TRBD2 aligns across 9 bases. This CDR3 is 16 amino acids long. Germline values: CDR1 SGHRS, CDR2 YFSETQ. The junction had 12 bases not matched to a gene; V was cut back by 5 bases and J by 6 bases. The sequenced part of the CDR3 DNA is TGCGCCAGCAGTCCCGGGGGGGAAGCGGGGGGAAACATT. Encoded protein: CASSPGGEAGGNI. The whole CDR3 protein is CASSPGGEAGGNIQYF.